This TCR beta chain was retrieved from a study of cytomegalovirus exposure and HLA in healthy donors. Study results and caveats: In a later analysis, HLA-associated beta chains showed higher expansion and lower generation probabilities than comparable chains. Most of the CMV-associated TCR beta chains (in a later analysis) appeared to be HLA-restricted. Accounts indicate the classifier identified cytomegalovirus status with strong specificity and sensitivity. Most TCR sequences were uncommon, yet certain public TCRs appeared in many donors.

As to this clone: Its cognate antigen is unknown.

The PCR ran on 60 Vbeta and 13 Jbeta primers. Sequencing used immunoSEQ multiplex PCR; TCRdb keeps in-frame clones, though not all of them. The sample yields more than 120,000 clones, about 80% seen once. Germline CDR1 and CDR2: DFQATT and SNEGSKA (reference sequence). The CDR3 sequence is 11 residues long. This clonotype was obtained from a woman aged 40-49 years in good health and CMV-seropositive. The chain uses TRBV20-1 and TRBJ2-1, with a possible D match to TRBD2 (5 bases). The sequenced material came from PBMCs. The CDR3 region has the DNA TGCAGCGGGGAGTCATACAATGAGCAGTTCTTC. Translated, it gives CSGESYNEQFF.